This is a list of T cell receptor beta chains from one sample in a study of cytomegalovirus exposure and HLA in healthy donors. Libraries were prepared by immunoSEQ multiplex PCR; TCRdb keeps only in-frame clonotypes and omits some of them. The sample yields a few hundred thousand clones, 86% seen once. Sequences were obtained from PBMCs. These receptors all stem from a woman in her late teens or twenties in good health and CMV-seronegative. Each CDR3 is given with its conserved first and last residue. The D gene is left open where the match is weak. A row's size may be missing; if present it is once, few, many or a size class.

>TRBV30|once|TRBJ2-1|-
TGTGCCTGGACTAGAGGTGGTGGTAATGAGCAGTTCTTC
CAWTRGGGNEQFF
>TRBV4-3|-|TRBJ2-1|-
TGCGCCAGCAGCCAGGGCTATTACAATGAGCAGTTCTTC
CASSQGYYNEQFF
>TRBV5-1|-|TRBJ2-7|TRBD2
TGCGCCAGCAGCTTGCGGCGGGAGCGAGGTACCTACGAGCAGTACTTC
CASSLRRERGTYEQYF
>TRBV7-6|-|TRBJ2-7|-
TGTGCCAGCAGCCCTACGCTAGGCAGGGGCTACGAGCAGTACTTC
CASSPTLGRGYEQYF
>TRBV5-5|-|TRBJ1-1|-
TGTGCCAGCAGCCCGACACGGACTGAAGCTTTCTTT
CASSPTRTEAFF
>TRBV27|-|TRBJ1-2|-
TGTGCCAGCCGCGGAGGGTATGGTGGCTACACCTTC
CASRGGYGGYTF
>TRBV7-8|-|TRBJ2-1|-
TGTGCCAGCACCTCCCACCGGGGGAATGAGCAGTTCTTC
CASTSHRGNEQFF
>TRBV10-3|-|TRBJ1-1|-
TGTGCCATCAGTGAGTCGGGGGCGGAATACGACACTGAAGCTTTCTTT
CAISESGAEYDTEAFF
>TRBV2|once|TRBJ2-2|-
TGTGCCAGCAGTGTGGGCTTCGGGGCCGGGGAGCTGTTTTTT
CASSVGFGAGELFF
>TRBV28|-|TRBJ1-5|-
TGTGCCAGCAGTGCCCACCCTGACAGGAATCAGCCCCAGCATTTT
CASSAHPDRNQPQHF
>TRBV19|-|TRBJ2-5|TRBD2
TGTGCCAGTAGTACCCAACAACTAGCGGGAGGGCGGCAGTACTTC
CASSTQQLAGGRQYF
>TRBV11-2|once|TRBJ1-4|-
TGTGCCAGCAGCGCGGGGGTAGTAGAAAAACTGTTTTTT
CASSAGVVEKLFF
>TRBV7-2|-|TRBJ2-3|TRBD2
TGTGCCAGCCGTCCCCTCGGACTAGCGGGATTTGTGGATACGCAGTATTTT
CASRPLGLAGFVDTQYF
>TRBV6-5|-|TRBJ2-7|TRBD2
TGTGCCAGCAGTCAGGGACTAGCGGGCCCCTACGAGCAGTACTTC
CASSQGLAGPYEQYF
>TRBV5-1|-|TRBJ2-2|TRBD1
TGCGCCAGCAGCTTGGAGGGGGCGACCGGGGAGCTGTTTTTT
CASSLEGATGELFF
>TRBV6-1|-|TRBJ2-7|-
TGTGCCAGCAGTGATCACGGGGGACAGAGCTACGAGCAGTACTTC
CASSDHGGQSYEQYF
>TRBV5-6|-|TRBJ2-1|-
TGTGCCAGCAGCCAACCCCAGAATGAGCAGTTCTTC
CASSQPQNEQFF
>TRBV30|-|TRBJ1-1|-
TGTGCCTGGAGTGTACGGGACATACTGAACACTGAAGCTTTCTTT
CAWSVRDILNTEAFF
>TRBV4-1|-|TRBJ2-3|-
TGCGCCAGCAGCCAGGCCCGCACAGATACGCAGTATTTT
CASSQARTDTQYF
>TRBV18|-|TRBJ1-2|-
TGTGCCAGCTCTCCCATCGGGGGGGATGGTTTCGGCTACACCTTC
CASSPIGGDGFGYTF
>TRBV27|-|TRBJ1-2|-
TGTGCCAGCAGTTTAATCGCTGGTGACAGCTACACCTTC
CASSLIAGDSYTF
>TRBV28|-|TRBJ2-7|-
TGTGCCAGCACTCGGACGGACAGAGACGAGCAGTACTTC
CASTRTDRDEQYF
>TRBV7-6|once|TRBJ2-7|-
TGTGCCAGCAGCTTATCACCGGACGGAGCGGCCTACGAGCAGTACTTC
CASSLSPDGAAYEQYF
>TRBV7-2|-|TRBJ2-7|-
TGTGCCAGCAGCTTCGGTTGGACTGGCTACGAGCAGTACTTC
CASSFGWTGYEQYF
>TRBV4-3|-|TRBJ2-6|-
TGCGCCAGCAGCCAAGGGCCAGGGAGCGGGTCTGGGGCCAACGTCCTGACTTTC
CASSQGPGSGSGANVLTF
>TRBV7-2|-|TRBJ2-1|-
TGTGCCAGCAGCCCCCAGGGGAATGAGCAGTTCTTC
CASSPQGNEQFF
>TRBV28|-|TRBJ1-5|-
TGTGCCAGCAGCTCTCCGGGGAGAAGGGAGCCCCAGCATTTT
CASSSPGRREPQHF